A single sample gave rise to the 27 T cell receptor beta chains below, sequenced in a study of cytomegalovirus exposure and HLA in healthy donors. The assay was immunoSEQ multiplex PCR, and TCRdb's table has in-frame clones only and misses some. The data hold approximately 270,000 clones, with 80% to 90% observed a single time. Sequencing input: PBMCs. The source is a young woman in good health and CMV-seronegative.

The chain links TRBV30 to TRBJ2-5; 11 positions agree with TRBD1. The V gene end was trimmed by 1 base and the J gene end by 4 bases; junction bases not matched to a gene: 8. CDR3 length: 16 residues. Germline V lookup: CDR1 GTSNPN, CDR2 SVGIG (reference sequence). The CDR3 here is CAWSDMDRGPVETQYF. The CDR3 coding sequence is TGTGCCTGGAGTGATATGGACAGGGGGCCGGTAGAGACCCAGTACTTC.

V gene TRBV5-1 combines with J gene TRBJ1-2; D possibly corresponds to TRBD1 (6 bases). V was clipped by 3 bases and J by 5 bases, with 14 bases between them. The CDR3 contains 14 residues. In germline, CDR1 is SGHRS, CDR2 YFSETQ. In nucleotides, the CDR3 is TGCGCCAGCAGCTACCTTGGACAGAATTATGGCTACACCTTC. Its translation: CASSYLGQNYGYTF. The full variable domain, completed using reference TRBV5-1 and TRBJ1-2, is KAGVTQTPRYLIKTRGQQVTLSCSPISGHRSVSWYQQTPGQGLQFLFEYFSETQRNKGNFPGRFSGRQFSNSRSEMNVSTLELGDSALYLCASSYLGQNYGYTFGSGTRLTVV.

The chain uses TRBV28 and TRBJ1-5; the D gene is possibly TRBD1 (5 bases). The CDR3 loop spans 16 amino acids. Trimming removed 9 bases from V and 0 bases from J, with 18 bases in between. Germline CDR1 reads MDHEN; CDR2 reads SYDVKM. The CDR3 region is CASFSFGGTSNQPQHF. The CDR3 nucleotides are TGTGCCAGTTTCTCTTTCGGCGGGACTAGCAATCAGCCCCAGCATTTT.

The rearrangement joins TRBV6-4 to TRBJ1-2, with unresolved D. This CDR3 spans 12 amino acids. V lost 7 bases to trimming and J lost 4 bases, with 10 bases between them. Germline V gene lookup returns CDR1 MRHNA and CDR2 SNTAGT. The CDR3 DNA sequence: TGTGCCAGCACAGACGGGATCTATGGCTACACCTTC. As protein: CASTDGIYGYTF.

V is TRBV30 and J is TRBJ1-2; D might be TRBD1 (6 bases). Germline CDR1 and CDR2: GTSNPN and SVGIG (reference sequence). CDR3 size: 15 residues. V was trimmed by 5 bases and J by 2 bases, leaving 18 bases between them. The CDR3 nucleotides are TGTGCCTGGGTTGGGGTGGACAGCCAAAACTATGGCTACACCTTC. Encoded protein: CAWVGVDSQNYGYTF.

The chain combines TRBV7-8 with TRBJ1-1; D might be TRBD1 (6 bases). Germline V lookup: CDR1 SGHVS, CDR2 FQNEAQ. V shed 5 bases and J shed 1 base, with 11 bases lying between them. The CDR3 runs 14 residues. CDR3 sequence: CASSPRGGNTEAFF. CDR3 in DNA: TGTGCCAGCAGCCCAAGGGGGGGGAACACTGAAGCTTTCTTT.

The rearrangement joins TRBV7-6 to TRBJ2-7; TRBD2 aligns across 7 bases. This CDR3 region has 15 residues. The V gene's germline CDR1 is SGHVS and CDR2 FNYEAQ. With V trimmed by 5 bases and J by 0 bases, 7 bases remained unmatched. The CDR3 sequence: CASSMASGASYEQYF. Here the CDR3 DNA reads TGTGCCAGCAGCATGGCCAGCGGGGCCTCCTACGAGCAGTACTTC.

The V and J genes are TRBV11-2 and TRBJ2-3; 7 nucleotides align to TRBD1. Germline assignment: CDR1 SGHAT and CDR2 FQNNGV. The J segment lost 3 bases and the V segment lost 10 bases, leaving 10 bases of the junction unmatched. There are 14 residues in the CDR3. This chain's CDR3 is CATEGEGATDTQYF. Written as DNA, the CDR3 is TGTGCCACAGAAGGTGAGGGGGCAACAGATACGCAGTATTTT.

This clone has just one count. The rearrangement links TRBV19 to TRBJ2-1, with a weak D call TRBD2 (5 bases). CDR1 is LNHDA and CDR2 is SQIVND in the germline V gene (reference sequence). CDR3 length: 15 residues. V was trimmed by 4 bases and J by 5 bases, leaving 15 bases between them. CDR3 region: CASSTLQRSNNEQFF. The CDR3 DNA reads TGTGCCAGTAGTACTCTTCAGCGGTCGAACAATGAGCAGTTCTTC.

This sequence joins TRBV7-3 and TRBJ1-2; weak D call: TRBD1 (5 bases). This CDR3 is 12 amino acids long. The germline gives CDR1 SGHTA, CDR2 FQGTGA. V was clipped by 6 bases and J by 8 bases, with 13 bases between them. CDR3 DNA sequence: TGTGCCAGCAGTACCGGGCGGGGCGGCTACACCTTC. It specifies CASSTGRGGYTF. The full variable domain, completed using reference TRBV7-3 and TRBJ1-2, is GAGVSQTPSNKVTEKGKYVELRCDPISGHTALYWYRQSLGQGPEFLIYFQGTGAADDSGLPNDRFFAVRPEGSVSTLKIQRTERGDSAVYLCASSTGRGGYTFGSGTRLTVV.

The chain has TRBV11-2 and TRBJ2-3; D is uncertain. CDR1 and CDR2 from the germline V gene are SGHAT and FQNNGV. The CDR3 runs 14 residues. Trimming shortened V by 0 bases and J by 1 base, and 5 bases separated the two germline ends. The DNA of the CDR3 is TGTGCCAGCAGCTTAGATGGGCGCACAGATACGCAGTATTTT. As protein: CASSLDGRTDTQYF. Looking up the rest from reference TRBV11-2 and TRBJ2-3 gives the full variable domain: EAGVAQSPRYKIIEKRQSVAFWCNPISGHATLYWYQQILGQGPKLLIQFQNNGVVDDSQLPKDRFSAERLKGVDSTLKIQPAKLEDSAVYLCASSLDGRTDTQYFGPGTRLTVL.

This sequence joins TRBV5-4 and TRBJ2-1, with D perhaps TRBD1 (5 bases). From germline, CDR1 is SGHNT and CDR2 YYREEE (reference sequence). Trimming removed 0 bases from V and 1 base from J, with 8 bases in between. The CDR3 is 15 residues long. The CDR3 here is CASSLGAGSYNEQFF. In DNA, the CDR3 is TGTGCCAGCAGCTTGGGGGCAGGGTCCTACAATGAGCAGTTCTTC.

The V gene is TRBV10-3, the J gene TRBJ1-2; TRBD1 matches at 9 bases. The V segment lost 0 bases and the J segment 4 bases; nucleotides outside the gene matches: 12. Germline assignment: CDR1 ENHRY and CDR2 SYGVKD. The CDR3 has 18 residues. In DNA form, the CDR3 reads TGTGCCATCAGTGAGTCAGGTATCGGAACAGGGGGCATCTATGGCTACACCTTC. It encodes CAISESGIGTGGIYGYTF.

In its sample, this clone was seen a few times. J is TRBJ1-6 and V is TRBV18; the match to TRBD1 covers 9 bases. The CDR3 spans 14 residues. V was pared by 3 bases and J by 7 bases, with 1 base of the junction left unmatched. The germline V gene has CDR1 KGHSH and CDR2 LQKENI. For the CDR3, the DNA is TGTGCCAGCTCACCGGGGACAGGGAATTCACCCCTCCACTTT. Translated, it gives CASSPGTGNSPLHF.

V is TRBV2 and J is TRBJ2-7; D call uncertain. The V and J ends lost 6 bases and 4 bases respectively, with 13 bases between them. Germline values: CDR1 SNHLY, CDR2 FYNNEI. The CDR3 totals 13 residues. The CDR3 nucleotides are TGTGCCAGCAGCAAAATAACACCTTACGAGCAGTACTTC. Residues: CASSKITPYEQYF.

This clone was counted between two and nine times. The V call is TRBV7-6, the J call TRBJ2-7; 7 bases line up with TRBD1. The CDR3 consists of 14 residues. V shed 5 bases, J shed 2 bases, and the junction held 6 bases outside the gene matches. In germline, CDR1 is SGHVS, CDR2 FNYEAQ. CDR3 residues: CASSQGQQAYEQYF. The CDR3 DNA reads TGTGCCAGCAGCCAGGGACAGCAAGCCTACGAGCAGTACTTC.

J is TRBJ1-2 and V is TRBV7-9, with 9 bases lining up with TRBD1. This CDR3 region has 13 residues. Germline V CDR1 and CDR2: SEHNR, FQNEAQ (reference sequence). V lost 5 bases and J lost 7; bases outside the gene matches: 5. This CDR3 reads CASSQGQGPGYTF. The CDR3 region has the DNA TGTGCCAGCAGCCAGGGACAGGGCCCTGGCTACACCTTC.

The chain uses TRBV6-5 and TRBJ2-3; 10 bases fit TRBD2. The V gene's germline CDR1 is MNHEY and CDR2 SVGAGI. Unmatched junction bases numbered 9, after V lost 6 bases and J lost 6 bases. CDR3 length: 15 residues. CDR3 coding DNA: TGTGCCAGCAGGGCTTCTAGCGGGAGCCCTGATACGCAGTATTTT. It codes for CASRASSGSPDTQYF.

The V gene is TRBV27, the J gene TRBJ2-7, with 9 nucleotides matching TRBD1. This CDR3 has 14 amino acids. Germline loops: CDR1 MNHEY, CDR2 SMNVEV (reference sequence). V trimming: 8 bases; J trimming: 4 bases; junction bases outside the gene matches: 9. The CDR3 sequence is CASAPGQGGYEQYF. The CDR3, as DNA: TGTGCCAGCGCTCCGGGACAGGGTGGGTACGAGCAGTACTTC.

The CDR3 is CASSYNVMGARTEAFF. Written as DNA, the CDR3 is TGTGCCAGCAGTTACAATGTTATGGGGGCGCGGACTGAAGCTTTCTTT. The rearrangement links TRBV6-6 to TRBJ1-1; D is perhaps TRBD1 (6 bases). The CDR3 contains 16 residues. Trimming removed 2 bases at V and 5 bases at J, with 18 bases between. The germline V gene encodes CDR1 MNHNY and CDR2 SVGAGI (reference sequence).

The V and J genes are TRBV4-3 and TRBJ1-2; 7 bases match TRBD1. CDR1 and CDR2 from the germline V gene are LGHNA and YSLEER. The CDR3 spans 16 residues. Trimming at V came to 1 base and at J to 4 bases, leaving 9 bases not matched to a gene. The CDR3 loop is CASSQAGGGSLYGYTF. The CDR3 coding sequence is TGCGCCAGCAGCCAAGCGGGAGGGGGCTCGCTCTATGGCTACACCTTC.

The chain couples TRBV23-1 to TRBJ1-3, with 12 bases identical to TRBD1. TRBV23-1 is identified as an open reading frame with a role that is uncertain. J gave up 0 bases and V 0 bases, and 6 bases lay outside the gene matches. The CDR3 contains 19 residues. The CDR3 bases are TGCGCCAGCAGTCAATCGTACGGGACAGGGGGCTGCTCTGGAAACACCATATATTTT. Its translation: CASSQSYGTGGCSGNTIYF.

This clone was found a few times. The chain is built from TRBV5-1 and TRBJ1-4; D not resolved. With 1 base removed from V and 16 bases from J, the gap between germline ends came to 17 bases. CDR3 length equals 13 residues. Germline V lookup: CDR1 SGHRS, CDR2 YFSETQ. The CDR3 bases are TGCGCCAGCAGCTTGATGGCCTCGGAGAGGTGGTTTTTT. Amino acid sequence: CASSLMASERWFF.

The CDR3 loop is CAFSGSSGRLKNIQYF. The CDR3 coding sequence is TGTGCCTTCTCGGGGTCTAGCGGGCGACTAAAAAACATTCAGTACTTC. The genes are TRBV30 and TRBJ2-4; 8 bases are a match to TRBD2. The ends lost 7 bases at V and 4 bases at J; junction bases unmatched: 15. Germline CDR1 is GTSNPN and CDR2 is SVGIG (reference sequence). This CDR3 is built from 16 residues.

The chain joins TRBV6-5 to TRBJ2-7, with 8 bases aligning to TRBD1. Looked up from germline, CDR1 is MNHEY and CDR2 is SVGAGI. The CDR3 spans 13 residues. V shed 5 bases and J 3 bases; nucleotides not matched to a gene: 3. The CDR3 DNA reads TGTGCCAGCAGTCCAGGGGGCATCTACGAGCAGTACTTC. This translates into CASSPGGIYEQYF.

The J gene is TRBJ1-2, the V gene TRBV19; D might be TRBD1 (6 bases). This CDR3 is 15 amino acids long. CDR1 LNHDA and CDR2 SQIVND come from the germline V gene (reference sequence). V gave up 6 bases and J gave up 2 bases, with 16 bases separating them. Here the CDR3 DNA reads TGTGCCAGTAGCCGTCAGGGGCAGGGGAACTATGGCTACACCTTC. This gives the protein CASSRQGQGNYGYTF.

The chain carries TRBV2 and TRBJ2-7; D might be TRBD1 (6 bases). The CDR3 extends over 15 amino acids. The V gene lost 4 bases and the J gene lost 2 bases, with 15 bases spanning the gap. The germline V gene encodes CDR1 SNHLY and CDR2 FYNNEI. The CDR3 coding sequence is TGTGCCAGCAGTGGCCCAGGGACAAATCCCTACGAGCAGTACTTC. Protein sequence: CASSGPGTNPYEQYF.